The 21 T cell receptor beta chains listed next were all sequenced from one sample in a study of cytomegalovirus exposure and HLA in healthy donors (dated by TCRdb to about 2017). The library came from the immunoSEQ multiplex PCR assay. For the multiplex PCR, a mixture combining 60 forward primers for TCR Vbeta segments and 13 reverse primers for TCR Jbeta segments was used. This is the immuneACCESS table as TCRdb keeps it, with only in-frame sequences that have V and J called. A part of the clones is gone; compared with another copy, unresolved V genes explain less than half, and the rest is unexplained. Across this sample there are some 220,000 clones, with about 88% seen only once. The top ten clonotypes cover 0.2% to 0.25% of the sample. Sequencing input: PBMCs. Source of these receptors: a girl aged 2 to 9 in good health and CMV-seronegative.

The chain uses TRBV18 and TRBJ2-3, with D perhaps matching TRBD2 (6 bases). Trimming left V 1 base short and J 2 bases short, with 13 bases between. Germline CDR1 reads KGHSH; CDR2 reads LQKENI. This CDR3 is 16 amino acids long. Here the CDR3 DNA reads TGTGCCAGCTCACCACTACGCGGGGAGATCACAGATACGCAGTATTTT. It translates to CASSPLRGEITDTQYF.

Remarks on this clone: At one of its ends the junction is not consistent with the germline gene, which may arise from a read error. V is TRBV7-9 and J is TRBJ1-5, with TRBD1 identical over 9 bases. Germline loops: CDR1 SEHNR, CDR2 FQNEAQ (reference sequence). The CDR3 sequence is 18 residues long. The CDR3 region is CSSSLAGQGRRGNQPQHF. The CDR3 region has the DNA TGTTCCAGCAGCTTAGCCGGACAGGGGAGGAGGGGCAATCAGCCCCAGCATTTT. Based on the CDR3 plus reference TRBV7-9 and TRBJ1-5, the full variable domain is DTGVSQNPRHKITKRGQNVTFRCDPISEHNRLYWYRQTLGQGPEFLTYFQNEAQLEKSRLLSDRFSAERPKGSFSTLEIQRTEQGDSAMYLCSSSLAGQGRRGNQPQHFGDGTRLSIL.

This chain links TRBV4-1 with TRBJ1-2, with a tentative D call TRBD1 (6 bases). The germline V and J ends were trimmed by 3 bases and 0 bases, with 17 bases remaining between them. CDR1 is MGHRA and CDR2 is YSYEKL in the germline V gene. The CDR3 extends over 17 amino acids. The CDR3 nucleotides read TGCGCCAGCAGCCAGGAAACTACAGGGCTTCCTAACTATGGCTACACCTTC. It encodes CASSQETTGLPNYGYTF.

This clone was detected once. The gene calls are TRBV11-2 and TRBJ1-3, with 7 bases identical to TRBD1. Germline trimming cut 5 bases from V and 0 bases from J; bases unmatched to any gene: 7. Germline V gives CDR1 SGHAT, CDR2 FQNNGV. This CDR3 is built from 16 residues. CDR3 nucleotide sequence: TGTGCCAGCAGCCCCCGGGACAGCCTCTCTGGAAACACCATATATTTT. It specifies CASSPRDSLSGNTIYF.

This clone was detected a few times. The J gene is TRBJ1-1, the V gene TRBV10-1; 7 positions agree with TRBD1. The CDR3 contains 14 residues. V lost 3 bases and J lost 4; bases outside the gene matches: 5. Looked up from germline, CDR1 is WNHNN and CDR2 is SYGVQD (reference sequence). The CDR3, as DNA: TGCGCCAGCAGTGAAAGACAGGGCACCACTGAAGCTTTCTTT. Protein sequence: CASSERQGTTEAFF.

V usage is TRBV11-2 and J usage is TRBJ2-7, with TRBD2 identical over 13 bases. The CDR3 is 15 amino acids. Germline trimming cut 5 bases from V and 6 bases from J; bases unmatched to any gene: 7. CDR1 is SGHAT, CDR2 FQNNGV, per germline. The CDR3, as DNA: TGTGCCAGCAGCCAAGGACTAGCGGGAGCGGTCGAGCAGTACTTC. Amino acid sequence: CASSQGLAGAVEQYF.

The V call is TRBV6-5, the J call TRBJ1-4; 7 bases line up with TRBD1. Trimming removed 0 bases from V and 4 bases from J; junction bases left unmatched: 2. Germline CDR1 is MNHEY and CDR2 is SVGAGI. This CDR3 is 15 amino acids long. In DNA form, the CDR3 reads TGTGCCAGCAGTTACTCGGGACAGCTTAATGAAAAACTGTTTTTT. This gives the protein CASSYSGQLNEKLFF.

This clone showed up just once. The chain uses TRBV5-1 and TRBJ1-3; D possibly corresponds to TRBD1 (5 bases). Deletions cut 3 bases from V and 0 bases from J, with 13 bases between. There are 16 residues in the CDR3. CDR1 and CDR2 (germline): SGHRS, YFSETQ. This CDR3 reads CASSWPGGGSGNTIYF. CDR3 in DNA: TGCGCCAGCAGCTGGCCCGGGGGGGGCTCTGGAAACACCATATATTTT. The full variable domain, with the rest looked up from reference TRBV5-1 and TRBJ1-3, is KAGVTQTPRYLIKTRGQQVTLSCSPISGHRSVSWYQQTPGQGLQFLFEYFSETQRNKGNFPGRFSGRQFSNSRSEMNVSTLELGDSALYLCASSWPGGGSGNTIYFGEGSWLTVV.

This clone was counted only a few times. V and J are TRBV5-1 and TRBJ2-3; TRBD2 is a possible D gene (6 bases). In germline, CDR1 is SGHRS, CDR2 YFSETQ. The CDR3 runs to 12 residues. Trimming removed 4 bases from V and 8 bases from J, with 11 bases in between. The CDR3 loop reads CASSADYGTQYF. Here the CDR3 DNA reads TGCGCCAGCAGCGCGGACTACGGTACGCAGTATTTT.

The chain couples TRBV6-5 to TRBJ1-3; no reliable D call. This CDR3 is 14 amino acids long. Deletions cut 5 bases from V and 0 bases from J, with 8 bases between. CDR1 is MNHEY and CDR2 is SVGAGI in the germline V gene. CDR3 bases: TGTGCCAGCAGTGAGTTCCGCTCTGGAAACACCATATATTTT. Translating it yields CASSEFRSGNTIYF.

The chain links TRBV6-5 to TRBJ1-2; the D is unclear. V lost 9 bases to trimming and J lost 7 bases, with 18 bases between them. This CDR3 region has 13 residues. Germline V gene sequence: CDR1 MNHEY, CDR2 SVGAGI. The CDR3 DNA sequence: TGTGCCAGTCGGAGGAGCCATATTGTTGGCTACACCTTC. Its protein product is CASRRSHIVGYTF.

This chain links TRBV5-8 with TRBJ2-5, with TRBD1 as a possible D gene (6 bases). The CDR3 has 15 residues. Germline CDR1 reads SGHTS; CDR2 reads YDEGEE. The V and J ends lost 0 bases and 5 bases respectively, with 14 bases between them. CDR3 DNA sequence: TGTGCCAGCAGCTTGGCCGGGGCAGGGGAGGAGACCCAGTACTTC. Its translation is CASSLAGAGEETQYF.

The chain carries TRBV6-1 and TRBJ1-5; 10 nucleotides agree with TRBD1. Unmatched junction bases numbered 9, after V lost 8 bases and J lost 5 bases. The CDR3 totals 15 residues. Germline-derived CDR1 and CDR2 are MNHNS and SASEGT. The CDR3 loop is CASFHRDRGYQPQHF. The CDR3 DNA follows: TGTGCCAGCTTCCACCGGGACAGGGGATATCAGCCCCAGCATTTT.

In the case of this clone: The sample has other DNA sequences that encode this CDR3 too. The chain is built from TRBV4-1 and TRBJ1-2, with TRBD1 identical over 7 bases. Trimming removed 1 base from V and 4 bases from J; junction bases left unmatched: 6. Germline V gene lookup returns CDR1 MGHRA and CDR2 YSYEKL. The CDR3 is 15 amino acids. The CDR3 loop reads CASSQGPGQSYGYTF. The CDR3 DNA follows: TGCGCCAGCAGCCAAGGTCCGGGACAGAGCTATGGCTACACCTTC.

This clone was observed a handful of times. The chain couples TRBV6-1 to TRBJ2-2, with a possible D match to TRBD2 (6 bases). The CDR3 is 17 residues long. V was trimmed by 1 base and J by 4 bases, leaving 16 bases between them. Germline CDR1 reads MNHNS; CDR2 reads SASEGT. CDR3 loop: CASSEVFTGEGTGELFF. CDR3 nucleotide sequence: TGTGCCAGCAGTGAAGTTTTTACGGGAGAGGGCACCGGGGAGCTGTTTTTT.

This rearrangement joins TRBV21-1 to TRBJ1-1; the table's D call, TRBD1, has no DNA check behind it. TRBV21-1 is tagged as a pseudogene. The CDR3 covers 15 residues. CDR3 region: CASSKKQGPNTEAFF. The CDR3 DNA is TGTGCCAGCAGCAAAAAGCAGGGTCCGAACACTGAAGCTTTCTTT.

The V call is TRBV9, the J call TRBJ2-1, with TRBD2 matching over 13 bases. The germline V gene has CDR1 SGDLS and CDR2 YYNGEE. This CDR3 is 16 amino acids long. J lost 4 bases, V lost 0 bases, and 1 base had no gene match. The CDR3 loop reads CASSVEGLAGYNEQFF. The CDR3 DNA is TGTGCCAGCAGCGTAGAGGGACTAGCGGGATACAATGAGCAGTTCTTC.

As to this clone: Other DNA sequences in this sample translate to the same CDR3. The chain is built from TRBV9 and TRBJ1-2; D is unresolved. This CDR3 is built from 13 residues. Trimming left V 0 bases short and J 0 bases short, with 3 bases between. Germline V gene sequence: CDR1 SGDLS, CDR2 YYNGEE. The CDR3 sequence is CASSVAANYGYTF. The CDR3 DNA reads TGTGCCAGCAGCGTAGCGGCTAACTATGGCTACACCTTC.

The chain has TRBV5-6 and TRBJ1-2; TRBD1 aligns across 7 bases. With V trimmed by 2 bases and J by 0 bases, 7 bases remained unmatched. CDR3 size: 16 residues. Germline V gene data show CDR1 as SGHDT and CDR2 as YYEEEE. The CDR3: CASSLGTELANYGYTF. The CDR3 nucleotides read TGTGCCAGCAGCTTAGGGACAGAATTAGCTAACTATGGCTACACCTTC.

This clone was counted only a few times. The V gene is TRBV9, the J gene TRBJ1-5; D may be TRBD1 (5 bases). Deletions cut 5 bases from V and 9 bases from J, with 12 bases between. The CDR3 is 12 residues long. From germline, CDR1 is SGDLS and CDR2 YYNGEE. DNA for the CDR3: TGTGCCAGCAGTAGGGGTTCAGGGCCCCAGCATTTT. Protein: CASSRGSGPQHF.

V and J are TRBV6-4 and TRBJ2-3, with 9 nucleotides matching TRBD2. The trim removed 4 bases at V and 8 bases at J, leaving 7 bases unmatched. This CDR3 region has 14 residues. Germline CDR1 MRHNA, CDR2 SNTAGT. CDR3 region: CASSASGVLGTQYF. The CDR3 DNA is TGTGCCAGCAGTGCTAGCGGGGTCCTAGGTACGCAGTATTTT.